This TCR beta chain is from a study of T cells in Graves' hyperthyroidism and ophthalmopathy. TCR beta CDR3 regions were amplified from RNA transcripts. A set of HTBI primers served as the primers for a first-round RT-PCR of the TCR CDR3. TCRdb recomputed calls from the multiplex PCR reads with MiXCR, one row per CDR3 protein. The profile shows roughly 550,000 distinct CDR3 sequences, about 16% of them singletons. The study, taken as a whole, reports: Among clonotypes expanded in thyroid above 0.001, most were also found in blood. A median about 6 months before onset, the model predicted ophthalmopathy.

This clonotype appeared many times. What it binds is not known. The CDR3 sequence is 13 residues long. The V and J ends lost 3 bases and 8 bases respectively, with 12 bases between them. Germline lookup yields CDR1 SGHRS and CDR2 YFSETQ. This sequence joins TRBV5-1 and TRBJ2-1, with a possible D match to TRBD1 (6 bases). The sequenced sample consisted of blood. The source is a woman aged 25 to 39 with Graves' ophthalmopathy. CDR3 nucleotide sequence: TGCGCCAGCAGCTCCGACAGGACCGATGAGCAGTTCTTC. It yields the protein CASSSDRTDEQFF. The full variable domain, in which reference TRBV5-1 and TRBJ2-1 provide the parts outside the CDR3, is KAGVTQTPRYLIKTRGQQVTLSCSPISGHRSVSWYQQTPGQGLQFLFEYFSETQRNKGNFPGRFSGRQFSNSRSEMNVSTLELGDSALYLCASSSDRTDEQFFGPGTRLTVL.